This passage covers 2 T cell receptor beta chains from one sample sequenced in a study of blood T cell repertoires in COVID-19. The method was immunoSEQ multiplex PCR; TCRdb's version includes in-frame clones alone and lacks a portion of them. The sample shows hundreds of thousands of clones, 70% to 90% of them seen only once. The sequenced sample consisted of peripheral blood. The receptor source for this set is a woman in her fifties or sixties with COVID-19, enrolled during active disease.

Here the CDR3 DNA reads TGTGCCAGCAGTCGAGGGGGCACAGTAGAGGGCTACACCTTC. This gives the protein CASSRGGTVEGYTF. This sequence joins TRBV28 and TRBJ1-2, with 7 bases lining up with TRBD1. The ends lost 5 bases at V and 8 bases at J; junction bases unmatched: 11. Germline-derived CDR1 and CDR2 are MDHEN and SYDVKM. This CDR3 comprises 14 residues.

V is TRBV30 and J is TRBJ1-1, with D perhaps matching TRBD1 (6 bases). Germline CDR1 GTSNPN, CDR2 SVGIG (reference sequence). CDR3 length equals 15 residues. V was trimmed by 3 bases and J by 1 base, leaving 15 bases between them. The CDR3 reads CAWRVTGTSNTEAFF. For the CDR3, the DNA is TGTGCCTGGAGGGTCACCGGGACATCGAACACTGAAGCTTTCTTT.